This T cell receptor (beta chain) was recovered during a study of shared clonotypes between healthy human individuals. Study findings and constraints: Rarefaction exposed incomplete sorted-subset sequencing despite large depth.

Only CD45RO-negative cells positively selected for CCR7 counted as naive CD8 cells, so terminally differentiated effector memory CD45RA+ cells were excluded. Nashville, Tennessee was home to all donors, each a Caucasian adult. Assay execution proceeded at the deep level. The repertoire was sequenced with immunoSEQ multiplex PCR; TCRdb's copy has only in-frame clones and lacks some. Of about 2 million clones in the sample, less than 95% are singletons; the top ten hold roughly 1.1%. Notes on this clone: Antigen specificity is unknown.

The ends lost 5 bases at V and 6 bases at J; junction bases unmatched: 7. The germline V gene has CDR1 LGHNA and CDR2 YSLEER. CDR3 length: 14 residues. V is TRBV4-3 and J is TRBJ1-1, with TRBD1 matching 9 bases. This clonotype was sampled from a man aged 18 to 30 in good health. The material sequenced was naive CD8+ T cells sorted from blood. The CDR3 sequence is CASSEDRGWAEAFF. CDR3 sequence (DNA): TGCGCCAGCAGCGAGGACAGGGGCTGGGCTGAAGCTTTCTTT.